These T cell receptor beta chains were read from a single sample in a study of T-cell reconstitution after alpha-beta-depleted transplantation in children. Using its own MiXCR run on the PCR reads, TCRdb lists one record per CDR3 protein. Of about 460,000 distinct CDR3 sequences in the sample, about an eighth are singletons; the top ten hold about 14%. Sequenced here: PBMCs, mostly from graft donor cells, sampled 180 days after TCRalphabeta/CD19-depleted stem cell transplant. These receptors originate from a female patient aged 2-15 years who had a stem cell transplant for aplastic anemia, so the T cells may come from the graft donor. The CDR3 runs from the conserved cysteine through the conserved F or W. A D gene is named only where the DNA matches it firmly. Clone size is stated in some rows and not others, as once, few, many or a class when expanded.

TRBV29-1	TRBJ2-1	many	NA	TGCAGCGGTGGGGGAAATGAGCAGTTCTTC	CSGGGNEQFF
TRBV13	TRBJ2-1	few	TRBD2	TGTGCCAGCAGCTTAGGATCCTCTAGCGGGAGATACAATGAGCAGTTCTTC	CASSLGSSSGRYNEQFF
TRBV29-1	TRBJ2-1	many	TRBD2	TGCAGCGTGGTGAGACTAGCGGTGCAGTTCTTC	CSVVRLAVQFF
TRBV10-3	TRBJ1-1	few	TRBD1	TGTGCCATCTGGACAGGTTTGGTGAACACTGAAGCTTTCTTT	CAIWTGLVNTEAFF
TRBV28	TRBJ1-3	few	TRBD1	TGTGCCAGGAGGACAGGGGGATTT	CARRTGGF
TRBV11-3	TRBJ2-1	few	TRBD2	TGTGCCAGCAGCTTTCGTAACCTAGCGGGAGGTTTGGGGAATGAGCAGTTCTTC	CASSFRNLAGGLGNEQFF
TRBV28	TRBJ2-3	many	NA	TGTGCCAGCAGTTTAATGGAGAGAGGAGATACGCAGTATTTT	CASSLMERGDTQYF
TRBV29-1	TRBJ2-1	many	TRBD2	TGCAGCCCGCGACTAGCGAGCTCCTACAATGAGCAGTTCTTC	CSPRLASSYNEQFF
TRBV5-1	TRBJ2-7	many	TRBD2	TGCGCCAGCAGCGGACTAGCGCTGAACGAGCAGTACTTC	CASSGLALNEQYF
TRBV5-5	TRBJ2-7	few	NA	TGTGCTGCGGGGAAGAGGTCCCACGAGCAGTACTTC	CAAGKRSHEQYF
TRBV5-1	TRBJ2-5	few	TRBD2	TGCGCCAGCCAGCTAGCGGGAGAGACCCAGTACTTC	CASQLAGETQYF
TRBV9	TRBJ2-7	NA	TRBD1	TGTGCCAGCAGCGTAGGTGGGACAGGGGACTACGAGCAGTACTTC	CASSVGGTGDYEQYF
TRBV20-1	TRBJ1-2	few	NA	TGCAGTGCTAGCTCCCAGGCGCGTACCAATGGCTACACCTTC	CSASSQARTNGYTF
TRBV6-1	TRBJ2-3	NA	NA	TGTGCCAGCTCGGCAGTGGGGAGTGGAGATACGCAGTATTTT	CASSAVGSGDTQYF
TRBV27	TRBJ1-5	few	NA	TGTGCCAGCAGTTCCCGACTGTTCAATCAGCCCCAGCATTTT	CASSSRLFNQPQHF
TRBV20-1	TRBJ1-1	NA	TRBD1	TGCAGTGCTAGGAAGGCAGGGGGCCAGGGCACTGAAGCTTTCTTT	CSARKAGGQGTEAFF
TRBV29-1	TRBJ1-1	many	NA	TGCAGCGTTACGCGGAGGGTGGTAGCTGAAGCTTTCTTT	CSVTRRVVAEAFF
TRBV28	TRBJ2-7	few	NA	TGTGCCAGCAGTTTTTGGGGGACAGGGATGCTAGCGGGAGCCTTCTACGAGCAGTACTTC	CASSFWGTGMLAGAFYEQYF
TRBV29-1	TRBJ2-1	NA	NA	TGCAGCTCCGAAGGAGGGGCAAGGGTACCATACAATGAGCAGTTCTTC	CSSEGGARVPYNEQFF
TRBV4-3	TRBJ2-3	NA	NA	TGCGCCAGCAGCCAAACGGTTGGAGGGAGCACAGATACGCAGTATTTT	CASSQTVGGSTDTQYF
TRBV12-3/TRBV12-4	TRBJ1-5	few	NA	TGTGCCAGCAGTTTAGTGGAGGGAAGGGGACAGCCCCAGCATTTT	CASSLVEGRGQPQHF
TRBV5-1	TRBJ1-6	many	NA	TGCGCCAGCAGCGGGACACCCCTGGCTTCACCCCTCCACTTT	CASSGTPLASPLHF
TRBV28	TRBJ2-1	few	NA	TGTGCCAGCAGTTTATACACGAGCCACCCCCGGCAGTTCTTC	CASSLYTSHPRQFF
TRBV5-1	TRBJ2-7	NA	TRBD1	TGCGCCAGCAGCCCCCGACCGGGACAGACCTACGAGCAGTACTTC	CASSPRPGQTYEQYF
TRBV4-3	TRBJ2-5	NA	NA	TGCGCCAGCAGCCAAATGGTGGCTATTCCGACCCAGTACTTC	CASSQMVAIPTQYF
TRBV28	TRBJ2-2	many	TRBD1	TGTGCCAGCAGTTCCAACCACGGGACAGGGGTCACCGGGGAGCTGTTTTTT	CASSSNHGTGVTGELFF
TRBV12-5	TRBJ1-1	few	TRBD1	TGTGCTAGTGGATCAGTCGGACAGGGGGAGGACACTGAAGCTTTCTTT	CASGSVGQGEDTEAFF
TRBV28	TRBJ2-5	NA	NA	TGTGCCAGCAGAATGCTGGGACCGGTGGGGGCCCAGTACTTC	CASRMLGPVGAQYF
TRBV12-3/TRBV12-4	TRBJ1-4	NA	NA	TGTGCCAGCAGTTTGGAATCTTTATCGGGGGCAGTTAGTGAAAAACTGTTTTTT	CASSLESLSGAVSEKLFF
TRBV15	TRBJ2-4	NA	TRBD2	TGTGCCACCAGCGACACTCCACAAGGACTAGGGAAGGGAAACATTCAGTACTTC	CATSDTPQGLGKGNIQYF
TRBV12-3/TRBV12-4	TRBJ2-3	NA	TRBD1	TGTGCCAGCAGTTTATGGAGACAGGGGTTAAATACGCAGTATTTT	CASSLWRQGLNTQYF
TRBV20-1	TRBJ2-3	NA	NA	TGCTGTGCTAGAACATACACGGGACAACCACTCACAGATACGCAGTATTTT	CCARTYTGQPLTDTQYF
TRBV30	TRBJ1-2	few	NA	TGTGCCTGGAGTGTAACCAGGTGGTATGGCTACACCTTC	CAWSVTRWYGYTF
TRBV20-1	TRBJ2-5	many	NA	TGCAGTGCGACCGGACGGGAGACCCAGTACTTC	CSATGRETQYF
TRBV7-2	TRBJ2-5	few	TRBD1	TGTGCCAGCAGCTCTTGGACAGGACTTAGGACCCAGTACTTC	CASSSWTGLRTQYF
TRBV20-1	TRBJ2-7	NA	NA	TGCAGTGCTAGAGACGGAGGGGGTGACTACGAGCAGTACTTC	CSARDGGGDYEQYF
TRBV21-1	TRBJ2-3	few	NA	TGTGCCAGCAGCAAAGTTCAGGGGATCGAACACACAGATACGCAGTATTTT	CASSKVQGIEHTDTQYF
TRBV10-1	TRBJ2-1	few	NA	TGCGCCAGCCTGATACTAGCCGGCTATGAGCAGTTCTTC	CASLILAGYEQFF
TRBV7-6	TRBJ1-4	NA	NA	TGTGCCAGCAGCTTAACCGGCAGGGCGGACGAAAAACTGTTTTTT	CASSLTGRADEKLFF
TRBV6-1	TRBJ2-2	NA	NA	TGTGCCAGTAGACCTACCGGGTCAGCTGCGGCCGGGGAGCTGTTTTTT	CASRPTGSAAAGELFF
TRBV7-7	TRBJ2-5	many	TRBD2	TGTGCCAGCAGCACACCTAGCGGGAAGACAGGAGAGACCCAGTACTTC	CASSTPSGKTGETQYF
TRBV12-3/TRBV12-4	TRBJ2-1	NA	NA	TGTGCCAGCAGTTTGGGAACGAGGCTAGCGAGTGGTGAGCAGTTCTTC	CASSLGTRLASGEQFF
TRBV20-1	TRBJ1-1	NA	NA	TGCAGTGCTAGAGATGGACAGTACACTGAAGCTTTCTTT	CSARDGQYTEAFF
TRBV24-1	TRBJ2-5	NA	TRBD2	TGTGCCACCAGCCCCGGGTTAGCGGGAGCCCTAGAGACCCAGTACTTC	CATSPGLAGALETQYF
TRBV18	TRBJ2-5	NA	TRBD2	TGTGCCAGCTCCGCACTAGCGGGAGTCCCAGAGACCCAGTACTTC	CASSALAGVPETQYF
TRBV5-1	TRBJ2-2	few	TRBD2	TGCGCCAGCAGCTTTCGCCTCCGGCTACCCGAGGCTAGCGGTAACACCGGGGAGCTGTTTTTT	CASSFRLRLPEASGNTGELFF
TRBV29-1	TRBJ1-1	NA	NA	TGCAGCGTTGAAGATGCCAGAGGTGTGAACACTGAAGCTTTCTTT	CSVEDARGVNTEAFF
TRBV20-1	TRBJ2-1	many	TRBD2	TGCAGTGCACATACTAGCGGCAGCTCCTACAATGAGCAGTTCTTC	CSAHTSGSSYNEQFF
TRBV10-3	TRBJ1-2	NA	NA	TGTGCCATCAGTGTTCCGGGGGACTATGGCTACACCTTC	CAISVPGDYGYTF
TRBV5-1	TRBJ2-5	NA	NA	TGCGCCAGCAGCTTCTGGGCCCAGGGGCAAGAGACCCAGTACTTC	CASSFWAQGQETQYF
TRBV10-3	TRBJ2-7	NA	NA	TGTGCCATCACCGGGGACAACTCCTACGAGCAGTACTTC	CAITGDNSYEQYF